This TCR beta chain was observed in a study of post-analysis software for immune sequencing data. General study results and limits: Strong co-clustering by F measure linked samples that shared a preparation batch.

Unique molecular identifiers tagged the TCR beta cDNA libraries. Each CDR3 protein is one row after TCRdb ran MiXCR on the PCR reads. The sample records approximately 730,000 distinct CDR3 sequences, 46% being singletons. For this clonotype: What it binds is not known.

The material sequenced was blood. The clonotype comes from a girl aged 5 to 17 with multiple sclerosis.

The DNA of the CDR3 is TGTGCCAGCAGTTGGTCCCCCGGTTCCGGGGCCAACGTCCTGACTTTC. Encoded protein: CASSWSPGSGANVLTF. The J gene is TRBJ2-6, the V gene TRBV6-5, with unresolved D. The CDR3 is 16 amino acids. CDR1 and CDR2 from the germline V gene are MNHEY and SVGAGI. Trimming left V 4 bases short and J 4 bases short, with 14 bases between.